This T cell receptor (beta chain) is drawn from a study of blood T cell repertoires in COVID-19. Study overall: Some COVID-19 samples were acute and others convalescent; all came from the United States, Italy and Spain. Nucleic acid was either cDNA or gDNA, and it came from T cells, B-cell-depleted T cells, or PBMCs.

V dropped 6 bases and J dropped 6 bases, with 14 bases sitting between them. The CDR3 runs 13 residues. Methods used by the authors: How many nucleated cells were present was estimated from reference gene primer amplification. Profiling relied on immunoSEQ multiplex PCR, and the TCRdb table lists in-frame clones only, not all of them. V and J calls and clone size come straight from that table; D and trimming were deduced from the DNA. The data hold approximately 150,000 clones, with 83% observed a single time. The TCR sequence derives from a woman at least 80 years old with acute or convalescent COVID-19. The sample consisted of peripheral blood. J is TRBJ2-5 and V is TRBV12-3 or TRBV12-4; possible D gene TRBD1, 6 bases. CDR3 DNA: TGTGCCAGCAGCCTAACAGGGCGGCAGACCCAGTACTTC. It translates to CASSLTGRQTQYF.